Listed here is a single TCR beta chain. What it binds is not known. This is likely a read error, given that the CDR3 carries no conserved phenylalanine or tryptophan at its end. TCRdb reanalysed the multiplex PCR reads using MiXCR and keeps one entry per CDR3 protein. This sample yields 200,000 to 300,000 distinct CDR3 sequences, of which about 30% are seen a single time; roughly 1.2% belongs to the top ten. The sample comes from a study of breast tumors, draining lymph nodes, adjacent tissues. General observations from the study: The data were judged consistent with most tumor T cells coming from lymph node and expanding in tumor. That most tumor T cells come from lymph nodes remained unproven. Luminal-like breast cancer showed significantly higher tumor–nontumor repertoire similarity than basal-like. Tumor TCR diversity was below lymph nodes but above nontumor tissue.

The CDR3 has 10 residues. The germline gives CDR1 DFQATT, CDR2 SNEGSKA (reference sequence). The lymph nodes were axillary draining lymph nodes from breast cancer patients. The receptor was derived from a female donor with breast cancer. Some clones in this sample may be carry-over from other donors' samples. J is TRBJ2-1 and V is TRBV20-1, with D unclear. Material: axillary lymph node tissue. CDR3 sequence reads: CSGGSNEQFS. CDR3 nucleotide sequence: TGCAGCGGCGGTTCTAATGAGCAGTTCTCC.